Presented here are 24 T cell receptor beta chains from one specimen sequenced in a study of blood T cell repertoires in COVID-19. The table came from immunoSEQ multiplex PCR; TCRdb's copy has only in-frame clones and leaves some out. The repertoire has roughly 50,000 clones, roughly nine tenths of them found once; the top ten carry roughly 20%. Input material: peripheral blood. These receptors all come from a human donor in a cohort sampled during active COVID-19.

The V gene is TRBV4-3, the J gene TRBJ2-7; maybe TRBD1 (6 bases). The CDR3 is 15 amino acids. The V end lost 0 bases, the J end lost 6 bases, and 15 bases lay between the germline ends. Germline assignment: CDR1 LGHNA and CDR2 YSLEER. CDR3 in DNA: TGCGCCAGCAGCCAAGATCTGAACAGGGCCAGCGAGCAGTACTTC. This encodes CASSQDLNRASEQYF.

The rearrangement links TRBV7-2 to TRBJ2-1; D perhaps matches TRBD1 (6 bases). V was pared by 5 bases and J by 7 bases, with 21 bases between. This CDR3 spans 16 amino acids. Germline V gene lookup returns CDR1 SGHTA and CDR2 FQGNSA. CDR3 bases: TGTGCCAGCAGCCCAGACGACAGGAAGGGGCGGAATGAGCAGTTCTTC. It encodes CASSPDDRKGRNEQFF.

This clone was observed a single time. J is TRBJ2-2 and V is TRBV3-1 (or the pseudogene TRBV3-2); D perhaps matches TRBD2 (5 bases). Germline CDR1 reads LGHDT; CDR2 reads YNNKEL (reference sequence). The CDR3 loop spans 15 amino acids. Between the trimmed V and J ends, which lost 2 bases and 0 bases, there was a span of 7 bases. The chain's CDR3 is CASSQSAANTGELFF. The CDR3 region has the DNA TGTGCCAGCAGCCAATCAGCGGCGAACACCGGGGAGCTGTTTTTT.

The V and J genes are TRBV7-6 and TRBJ1-2, with 10 bases that match TRBD1. The ends lost 1 base at V and 8 bases at J; junction bases unmatched: 7. Germline CDR1 is SGHVS and CDR2 is FNYEAQ. The CDR3 contains 15 residues. The CDR3 here is CASSLEETGGRGYTF. The CDR3 nucleotides read TGTGCCAGCAGCTTAGAAGAGACAGGGGGCCGAGGCTACACCTTC.

The chain is built from TRBV7-8 and TRBJ2-1; D may be TRBD1 (5 bases). Trimming left V 1 base short and J 8 bases short, with 27 bases between. Germline loops: CDR1 SGHVS, CDR2 FQNEAQ. The CDR3 contains 19 residues. The CDR3 sequence: CASSLEGPWAGPPMDEQFF. In nucleotides, the CDR3 is TGTGCCAGCAGCTTAGAGGGGCCCTGGGCTGGACCCCCCATGGATGAGCAGTTCTTC.

The CDR3 sequence: CASSQAGVAYGYTF. CDR3 nucleotides: TGTGCCAGCAGCCAAGCGGGGGTTGCCTATGGCTACACCTTC. This chain links TRBV3-1 (or the pseudogene TRBV3-2) with TRBJ1-2, with D tentatively TRBD1 (5 bases). The V end was cut by 1 base, the J end by 4 bases, with 10 bases between. The CDR3 is made up of 14 amino acids. Per the germline V gene, CDR1 is LGHDT and CDR2 is YNNKEL (reference sequence).

CDR3 residues: CASRRGNNSPLHF. In nucleotides, the CDR3 is TGTGCCAGCAGGAGGGGGAATAATTCACCCCTCCACTTT. The V call is TRBV12-3 or TRBV12-4, the J call TRBJ1-6; maybe TRBD1 (6 bases). The CDR3 runs to 13 residues. Deletions cut 6 bases from V and 5 bases from J, with 8 bases between.

This sequence joins TRBV19 and TRBJ1-5, with D unclear. Trimming removed 3 bases from V and 2 bases from J, with 14 bases in between. Per germline, CDR1 LNHDA and CDR2 SQIVND (reference sequence). The CDR3 has 16 amino acids. In DNA, the CDR3 is TGTGCCAGTAGTATGGCGGGCCCCGGGGGCAATCAGCCCCAGCATTTT. Translated, it gives CASSMAGPGGNQPQHF.

The chain joins TRBV6-5 to TRBJ1-6, with D hard to call. This CDR3 spans 15 amino acids. Germline CDR1 and CDR2: MNHEY and SVGAGI. V gave up 7 bases and J gave up 2 bases, with 12 bases separating them. CDR3 coding DNA: TGTGCCAGCAATGGGCGCCAGGCCTATAATTCACCCCTCCACTTT. This gives the protein CASNGRQAYNSPLHF.

The rearrangement joins TRBV11-2 to TRBJ2-3; D not certain. CDR3 length equals 15 residues. Germline lookup yields CDR1 SGHAT and CDR2 FQNNGV. Trimming shortened V by 5 bases and J by 0 bases, and 12 bases separated the two germline ends. The CDR3 DNA reads as TGTGCCAGCAGCGGTCTAGGAACTAGCACAGATACGCAGTATTTT. Protein product: CASSGLGTSTDTQYF.

The chain uses TRBV2 and TRBJ2-3, with D maybe TRBD2 (6 bases). Trimming pared 6 bases from V and 2 bases from J, leaving 12 bases between. This CDR3 spans 14 amino acids. CDR1 and CDR2 (germline): SNHLY, FYNNEI. CDR3 region: CASSFGTDTDTQYF. The CDR3 DNA is TGTGCCAGCAGCTTCGGGACTGACACAGATACGCAGTATTTT.

J is TRBJ2-7 and V is TRBV10-1; 8 bases are shared with TRBD2. The CDR3 is 15 residues long. Germline assignment: CDR1 WNHNN and CDR2 SYGVQD (reference sequence). The J segment lost 2 bases and the V segment lost 4 bases, leaving 7 bases of the junction unmatched. CDR3 nucleotide sequence: TGCGCCAGCAGTGTGGGGCGGGGGGCCCCCTACGAGCAGTACTTC. Translation gives CASSVGRGAPYEQYF.

The V call is TRBV12-5, the J call TRBJ2-5, with 10 bases aligning to TRBD2. Germline V gene data show CDR1 as LGHNT and CDR2 as FRNRAP. This CDR3 is 13 amino acids long. J gave up 0 bases and V 11 bases, and 3 bases lay outside the gene matches. CDR3 residues: CALAGEYQETQYF. The CDR3 DNA sequence: TGTGCTCTAGCGGGGGAGTACCAAGAGACCCAGTACTTC. Together with reference TRBV12-5 and TRBJ2-5, the CDR3 gives the full variable domain: DARVTQTPRHKVTEMGQEVTMRCQPILGHNTVFWYRQTMMQGLELLAYFRNRAPLDDSGMPKDRFSAEMPDATLATLKIQPSEPRDSAVYFCALAGEYQETQYFGPGTRLLVL.

The chain uses TRBV6-2 or TRBV6-3 and TRBJ2-7; 8 positions agree with TRBD1. Looked up from germline, CDR1 is MNHEY and CDR2 is SVGEGT. The CDR3 totals 15 residues. V lost 3 bases, J lost 5 bases, and 9 bases stayed unmatched. CDR3 coding DNA: TGTGCCAGCAGTTATCTCCGGGACAGGATAAACGAGCAGTACTTC. Protein product: CASSYLRDRINEQYF.

This clone is a singleton in its sample. This chain uses TRBV6-6 with TRBJ2-3; TRBD2 matches at 7 bases. V lost 4 bases to trimming and J lost 0 bases; unmatched junction nucleotides: 4. The V gene's germline CDR1 is MNHNY and CDR2 SVGAGI (reference sequence). This CDR3 region has 15 residues. This CDR3 is CASSSKRGSTDTQYF. DNA of the CDR3: TGTGCCAGCAGTTCCAAGCGGGGAAGCACAGATACGCAGTATTTT.

The chain recombines TRBV2 with TRBJ1-5; a weak D match, TRBD1 (6 bases). The CDR3 covers 14 residues. Trimming removed 9 bases from V and 2 bases from J, with 14 bases in between. Germline V gives CDR1 SNHLY, CDR2 FYNNEI. The CDR3, as DNA: TGTGCCAGTAACAGGGAAGTCGGCAATCAGCCCCAGCATTTT. Amino acid sequence: CASNREVGNQPQHF.

CDR3 amino acids: CASSYSGGGGNEQFF. The CDR3 region has the DNA TGTGCCAGCAGTTACTCGGGCGGGGGTGGTAATGAGCAGTTCTTC. The rearrangement links TRBV6-2 or TRBV6-3 to TRBJ2-1, with 7 nucleotides matching TRBD2. The CDR3 length is 15 residues. After removal of 0 bases from V and 7 bases from J, the junction contained 6 bases not matched to a gene. Looked up from germline, CDR1 is MNHEY and CDR2 is SVGEGT.

This chain links TRBV5-1 with TRBJ1-2; TRBD1 might be the D (6 bases). CDR3 length: 14 amino acids. The germline V and J ends were trimmed by 5 bases and 2 bases, with 13 bases remaining between them. The germline V gene has CDR1 SGHRS and CDR2 YFSETQ. The CDR3 DNA reads as TGCGCCAGCAGGGCAGGGGAAAAAAACTATGGCTACACCTTC. Residues: CASRAGEKNYGYTF.

This clone has only one observation. The rearrangement links TRBV5-6 to TRBJ1-2; a weak D match, TRBD1 (5 bases). Germline loops: CDR1 SGHDT, CDR2 YYEEEE. This CDR3 comprises 13 residues. Trimming cost V 0 bases and J 2 bases, with 5 bases left between them. The CDR3 loop is CASSLGGNYGYTF. CDR3 in DNA: TGTGCCAGCAGCTTGGGGGGCAACTATGGCTACACCTTC.

The chain joins TRBV7-9 to TRBJ2-3; D may be TRBD2 (7 bases). This CDR3 has 15 residues. V dropped 7 bases and J dropped 2 bases, with 16 bases sitting between them. Germline CDR1 SEHNR, CDR2 FQNEAQ (reference sequence). The CDR3 here is CASTRGASLTDTQYF. The CDR3 DNA reads as TGTGCCAGCACCCGGGGGGCTAGCCTCACAGATACGCAGTATTTT.

A few counts support this clone. This chain uses TRBV5-1 with TRBJ1-5, with D perhaps matching TRBD1 (5 bases). V was trimmed by 4 bases and J by 0 bases, leaving 11 bases between them. Germline V gives CDR1 SGHRS, CDR2 YFSETQ. This CDR3 comprises 15 residues. The CDR3 region is CASSRGTDSNQPQHF. CDR3 bases: TGCGCCAGCAGCCGCGGGACGGATAGCAATCAGCCCCAGCATTTT.

This chain uses TRBV5-1 with TRBJ2-3; 9 nucleotides align to TRBD2. This CDR3 has 16 residues. Trimming removed 0 bases from V and 1 base from J; junction bases left unmatched: 3. Germline-derived CDR1 and CDR2 are SGHRS and YFSETQ. CDR3 nucleotides: TGCGCCAGCAGCTTGGAAGGCGGGGGGGGCACAGATACGCAGTATTTT. Translation gives CASSLEGGGGTDTQYF.

The chain joins TRBV4-3 to TRBJ1-1, with TRBD1 matching over 7 bases. The CDR3 contains 17 residues. Germline V gene sequence: CDR1 LGHNA, CDR2 YSLEER. Trimming removed 0 bases from V and 0 bases from J; junction bases left unmatched: 7. CDR3 in DNA: TGCGCCAGCAGCCAAGATGGGCCAGGGGGAATGAACACTGAAGCTTTCTTT. It yields the protein CASSQDGPGGMNTEAFF.

The chain links TRBV18 to TRBJ1-1; no clear D gene. V lost 5 bases, J lost 7 bases, and 14 bases lay in between. The CDR3 extends over 13 amino acids. Germline V lookup: CDR1 KGHSH, CDR2 LQKENI. The CDR3 loop is CASSEIRHSEAFF. In DNA form, the CDR3 reads TGTGCCAGCTCAGAAATACGGCACAGTGAAGCTTTCTTT.